The 26 T cell receptor beta chains listed next were all sequenced from one sample in a study of beta chain features in type 1 diabetes (dated by TCRdb to 2017 to 2018). The library was generated by the immunoSEQ multiplex PCR assay. The entire isolated RNA was reverse transcribed using the High Capacity cDNA Reverse Transcription Kit, and thus expressed TCRB transcripts were sequenced. TCRdb mirrors the immuneACCESS table, restricted to in-frame sequences. Some clones are absent from its copies; in checked studies, under half trace to an unresolved V gene, and the reason for the others is unknown. The sample records over 300,000 clones, 6.5% to 10% of which are singletons. 0.44% of the sample is taken by the ten largest. Sequenced: central memory CD4+ T cells from blood. The receptors shown here come from a woman younger than 30 in good health.

Many counts were recorded for this clone. This sequence joins TRBV4-3 and TRBJ2-3, with D possibly called TRBD1 or TRBD2 (5 bases each). Germline CDR1 is LGHNA and CDR2 is YSLEER. The CDR3 contains 17 residues. Trimming took off 1 base at V and 2 bases at J, with 16 bases between the two ends. The chain's CDR3 is CASSQAGTERYTDTQYF. The CDR3 DNA reads TGCGCCAGCAGCCAAGCAGGGACGGAGAGATACACAGATACGCAGTATTTT.

This clone was observed many times. The chain combines TRBV13 with TRBJ1-2; D remains ambiguous. CDR3 length equals 14 residues. Trimming shortened V by 4 bases and J by 0 bases, and 9 bases separated the two germline ends. The germline CDR1 and CDR2 sequences are PRHDT and FYEKMQ (reference sequence). Here the CDR3 reads CASSSHSTNYGYTF. CDR3 bases: TGTGCCAGCAGCTCCCACAGTACTAACTATGGCTACACCTTC. Looking up the rest from reference TRBV13 and TRBJ1-2 gives the full variable domain: AAGVIQSPRHLIKEKRETATLKCYPIPRHDTVYWYQQGPGQDPQFLISFYEKMQSDKGSIPDRFSAQQFSDYHSELNMSSLELGDSALYFCASSSHSTNYGYTFGSGTRLTVV.

In its sample, this clone was seen a few times. This chain connects TRBV6-5 to TRBJ2-6; the D is unclear. V lost 6 bases and J 0 bases, leaving 9 bases between the germline ends. The germline V gene has CDR1 MNHEY and CDR2 SVGAGI. CDR3 size: 15 residues. The CDR3 nucleotides read TGTGCCAGCAGACGATTTAGCTCTGGGGCCAACGTCCTGACTTTC. It codes for CASRRFSSGANVLTF.

The V gene is TRBV27, the J gene TRBJ2-1, with TRBD1 as a possible D gene (5 bases). The CDR3 runs 14 residues. The germline V gene has CDR1 MNHEY and CDR2 SMNVEV (reference sequence). Trimming removed 0 bases from V and 6 bases from J, with 9 bases in between. The CDR3 sequence is CASSLSRQFNEQFF. CDR3 sequence (DNA): TGTGCCAGCAGTTTATCGAGACAGTTCAATGAGCAGTTCTTC.

On this clone: One base away lies a much larger clone, so this may be a sequencing read error. CDR3 DNA sequence: TGTGCCATCAGTGAGGGACAGAACACCGGGGAGCTGTTTTTT. Residues: CAISEGQNTGELFF. The V and J genes are TRBV6-1 and TRBJ2-2, with D possibly matching TRBD1 (6 bases). CDR1 is MNHNS and CDR2 is SASEGT in the germline V gene. The CDR3 has 14 amino acids.

This clone has ten or more counts. The chain combines TRBV4-3 with TRBJ2-7; D is unresolved. Germline V gives CDR1 LGHNA, CDR2 YSLEER. Trimming stripped 2 bases from V and 1 base from J, with 6 bases between. The CDR3 spans 13 residues. The CDR3 sequence: CASSQRKSYEQYF. CDR3 DNA: TGCGCCAGCAGCCAAAGGAAGTCCTACGAGCAGTACTTC.

This clone has a count of ten or more. V is TRBV5-4 and J is TRBJ2-2; 10 positions agree with TRBD2. Germline CDR1 reads SGHNT; CDR2 reads YYREEE (reference sequence). Unmatched junction bases numbered 9, after V lost 3 bases and J lost 4 bases. The CDR3 extends over 17 amino acids. The CDR3: CASSSLSGRSGTGELFF. As DNA, the CDR3 is TGTGCCAGCAGCTCCCTTAGCGGGAGGAGCGGCACCGGGGAGCTGTTTTTT.

V usage is TRBV27 and J usage is TRBJ2-6; D may match TRBD1 or TRBD2 (6 bases each). Trimming took 5 bases from V and 0 from J, leaving 20 bases between them. The CDR3 extends over 19 amino acids. Germline V CDR1 and CDR2: MNHEY, SMNVEV (reference sequence). The chain's CDR3 is CASSLRWIGGTSGANVLTF. As DNA, the CDR3 is TGTGCCAGCAGTCTAAGGTGGATAGGGGGGACCTCTGGGGCCAACGTCCTGACTTTC.

This clone was seen a handful of times. The genes are TRBV28 and TRBJ2-5, with 8 bases identical to TRBD1. In germline, CDR1 is MDHEN, CDR2 SYDVKM. The V gene end was trimmed by 6 bases and the J gene end by 9 bases; junction bases not matched to a gene: 9. CDR3 size: 13 residues. CDR3 in amino acids: CASRGQAGEAQYF. The CDR3 coding sequence is TGTGCCAGCAGGGGACAGGCGGGCGAGGCCCAGTACTTC.

V is TRBV6-1 and J is TRBJ2-1; 9 positions agree with TRBD1. With V trimmed by 7 bases and J by 9 bases, 13 bases remained unmatched. Germline lookup yields CDR1 MNHNS and CDR2 SASEGT. There are 15 residues in the CDR3. CDR3: CASTAGTGNYFEQFF. The CDR3 bases are TGTGCCAGCACCGCCGGGACAGGGAATTATTTTGAGCAGTTCTTC.

This clone was counted a few times. The chain carries TRBV7-2 and TRBJ2-5, with 13 bases that match TRBD2. CDR1 is SGHTA, CDR2 FQGNSA, per germline. V was clipped by 3 bases and J by 4 bases; unmatched bases: 2. This CDR3 comprises 15 residues. This CDR3 is CASSLGLAGPETQYF. CDR3 nucleotide sequence: TGTGCCAGCAGCTTGGGACTAGCGGGGCCAGAGACCCAGTACTTC.

The rearrangement uses TRBV28 and TRBJ1-2, with a tentative D call TRBD1 (5 bases). Germline V lookup: CDR1 MDHEN, CDR2 SYDVKM. The length of the CDR3 is 14 residues. The ends were cut back, 4 bases at V and 8 bases at J, with 17 bases in the middle. For the CDR3, the DNA is TGTGCCAGCAGTTGGATCAAGCCGGGGGACGGCTACACCTTC. It specifies CASSWIKPGDGYTF.

Comment on this clone: A read error may produce the germline difference seen at one junction end. The same CDR3 arises from other DNA sequences in this sample as well. The chain combines TRBV20-1 with TRBJ2-7; the D is unclear. CDR1 is DFQATT, CDR2 SNEGSKA, per germline (reference sequence). The CDR3 covers 11 residues. The CDR3 protein is CSADQLSEQYF. The CDR3 nucleotides are TGTAGTGCTGATCAACTGTCCGAGCAGTACTTC.

The table lists this clone with many counts. As DNA, the CDR3 is TGTGCCAGCAGCTTTTCAGGAATTGGTTCCTACAATGAGCAGTTCTTC. Translated: CASSFSGIGSYNEQFF. The J gene is TRBJ2-1, the V gene TRBV13; D remains ambiguous. CDR1 is PRHDT, CDR2 FYEKMQ, per germline (reference sequence). The CDR3 runs 16 residues. The V end lost 3 bases, the J end lost 1 base, and 13 bases lay between the germline ends.

This clone turned up a few times. The genes are TRBV9 and TRBJ2-1; 11 bases align to TRBD2. CDR1 and CDR2 from the germline V gene are SGDLS and YYNGEE. This CDR3 has 13 residues. J lost 7 bases, V lost 7 bases, and 4 bases had no gene match. The CDR3, as DNA: TGTGCCAGCGGTAGCGGGAGGGTGAATGAGCAGTTCTTC. Translation: CASGSGRVNEQFF.

The table lists this clone with a few counts. J is TRBJ2-1 and V is TRBV6-6; D is perhaps TRBD1 (6 bases). V gave up 2 bases and J gave up 2 bases, with 13 bases separating them. Germline V gives CDR1 MNHNY, CDR2 SVGAGI (reference sequence). The CDR3 length is 16 residues. This CDR3 reads CASSYGTGRTYNEQFF. In DNA form, the CDR3 reads TGTGCCAGCAGTTACGGTACAGGGAGAACCTACAATGAGCAGTTCTTC.

This clone showed up just a few times. This rearrangement joins TRBV6-1 to TRBJ2-5; weak D call: TRBD2 (7 bases). CDR3 size: 14 residues. Trimming pared 10 bases from V and 5 bases from J, leaving 20 bases between. Germline V gene lookup returns CDR1 MNHNS and CDR2 SASEGT. The CDR3 is CATTDLRGAETQYF. The CDR3, as DNA: TGTGCCACCACTGATCTACGGGGGGCCGAGACCCAGTACTTC.

The V gene is TRBV5-1, the J gene TRBJ2-2, with D possibly called TRBD1 or TRBD2 (5 bases each). The CDR3 contains 15 residues. V gave up 1 base and J gave up 4 bases, with 11 bases separating them. Germline values: CDR1 SGHRS, CDR2 YFSETQ. The CDR3 nucleotides read TGCGCCAGCAGCTTGCTATCCGGGACCACCGGGGAGCTGTTTTTT. Protein sequence: CASSLLSGTTGELFF.

This chain links TRBV11-1 with TRBJ2-2; D is uncertain. Germline-derived CDR1 and CDR2 are SGHAT and FQDESV (reference sequence). Trimming removed 0 bases at V and 6 bases at J, with 2 bases between. The CDR3 contains 12 residues. The CDR3 loop is CASSLAPGELFF. The DNA for the CDR3 is TGTGCCAGCAGCTTAGCTCCCGGGGAGCTGTTTTTT.

A few counts support this clone. Other DNA sequences in this sample translate to the same CDR3. The CDR3 DNA reads as TGTGCCAGCAGCTTAGTGTCCAGGGGCCACACTGAAGCTTTCTTT. This gives the protein CASSLVSRGHTEAFF. The chain is built from TRBV7-9 and TRBJ1-1; a possible D gene is TRBD1 (6 bases). Germline-derived CDR1 and CDR2 are SEHNR and FQNEAQ (reference sequence). Trimming removed 1 base from V and 3 bases from J, with 12 bases in between. The CDR3 is 15 residues long. The full variable domain, its missing parts supplied by reference TRBV7-9 and TRBJ1-1, is DTGVSQNPRHKITKRGQNVTFRCDPISEHNRLYWYRQTLGQGPEFLTYFQNEAQLEKSRLLSDRFSAERPKGSFSTLEIQRTEQGDSAMYLCASSLVSRGHTEAFFGQGTRLTVV.

This clone has only a few counts. V and J are TRBV19 and TRBJ2-1, with 9 bases that match TRBD1. V shed 7 bases and J 6 bases; nucleotides not matched to a gene: 7. The CDR3 sequence is 14 residues long. Looked up from germline, CDR1 is LNHDA and CDR2 is SQIVND (reference sequence). This CDR3 is CASNKDRGGNEQFF. The CDR3 DNA sequence: TGTGCCAGTAACAAGGACAGGGGCGGCAATGAGCAGTTCTTC.

J is TRBJ2-5 and V is TRBV2; no reliable D call. CDR1 and CDR2 from the germline V gene are SNHLY and FYNNEI. V gave up 4 bases and J gave up 4 bases, with 10 bases separating them. The CDR3 extends over 13 amino acids. The CDR3 region is CASSGLFGETQYF. DNA of the CDR3: TGTGCCAGCAGTGGGCTTTTTGGAGAGACCCAGTACTTC.

The chain links TRBV18 to TRBJ1-1; D is perhaps TRBD1 (6 bases). CDR3 length: 18 residues. The germline V and J ends were trimmed by 1 base and 2 bases, with 20 bases remaining between them. CDR1 is KGHSH, CDR2 LQKENI, per germline. The DNA for the CDR3 is TGTGCCAGCTCACCACAGGGACAAGGGGCAGGCGCTAACACTGAAGCTTTCTTT. Amino acid sequence: CASSPQGQGAGANTEAFF.

This clone was picked up many times. This chain joins TRBV4-2 and TRBJ1-1; D is undetermined. CDR3 length: 14 residues. Germline values: CDR1 LGHNA, CDR2 YNFKEQ. The V end lost 2 bases, the J end lost 3 bases, and 10 bases lay between the germline ends. The CDR3 nucleotides read TGTGCCAGCAGCCAACCGATGTGGGACACTGAAGCTTTCTTT. Translated: CASSQPMWDTEAFF.

This clone was seen a few times. This chain's CDR3 is CATTGGRVNQETQYF. In nucleotides, the CDR3 is TGTGCCACCACAGGGGGCAGGGTGAACCAAGAGACCCAGTACTTC. The chain is built from TRBV7-9 and TRBJ2-5, with 9 bases aligning to TRBD1. The CDR3 sequence is 15 residues long. Per the germline V gene, CDR1 is SEHNR and CDR2 is FQNEAQ (reference sequence). The junction had 9 bases not matched to a gene; V was cut back by 10 bases and J by 0 bases.

This clone has more than one count but fewer than ten. The chain is built from TRBV6-1 and TRBJ1-2; D is unresolved. There are 13 residues in the CDR3. Trimming took 5 bases from V and 4 from J, leaving 11 bases between them. Germline V gives CDR1 MNHNS, CDR2 SASEGT. CDR3 in amino acids: CASSYLRSYGYTF. The CDR3, as DNA: TGTGCCAGCAGTTATCTAAGGAGCTATGGCTACACCTTC.